The T cell receptor beta chain described here comes from a study of beta chain features in type 1 diabetes. Study outcomes and limitations: People with Type 1 diabetes carried modestly yet significantly shorter TCRB CDR3s in all four CD4+ subsets.

The ends lost 0 bases at V and 10 bases at J; junction bases unmatched: 13. CDR1 and CDR2 from the germline V gene are SGHRS and YFSETQ. This CDR3 has 16 residues. cDNA synthesis used the whole RNA isolate, giving expressed TCRB sequences. Produced via immunoSEQ multiplex PCR; TCRdb's table is partial and in-frame only. The sample shows 500,000 to 850,000 clones, over 11% of them seen only once. It was via CD45RO/CCR7/CD25/CD127/CD95/CD27 that CD4+ naive, central memory, regulatory and stem cell-like memory cells were sorted. A note on this clone: Its antigen is undetermined.

The chain is built from TRBV5-1 and TRBJ2-5, with TRBD2 identical over 9 bases. The source material was naive CD4+ T cells from blood. This TCR was recovered from a man aged 18 to 30 with type 1 diabetes. CDR3 nucleotide sequence: TGCGCCAGCAGCTTGGCCGGGACTAGCTCCCAAGGGGGCCAGTACTTC. Amino acids: CASSLAGTSSQGGQYF.